Shown below are 15 T cell receptor beta chains from a single sample sequenced in a study of PD-L1 blockade in urothelial cancer (TCRdb year 2017). Libraries were made using the immunoSEQ multiplex PCR assay. This immuneACCESS table, as held by TCRdb, lists in-frame sequences with V and J called but not all clones. Of the missing ones, under half trace to an unresolved V gene in checked studies; the others have no known cause. Across this sample there are roughly 30,000 clones, with around 86% seen only once. The leading ten clones occupy 1.8% of the sample. Material: PBMCs, obtained around atezolizumab (anti-PD-L1) treatment. The receptors stem from a man aged 45-60 years with urothelial cancer.

The CDR3 region is CASSFSTEETQYF. The DNA for the CDR3 is TGTGCCAGCAGTTTCTCGACAGAAGAGACCCAGTACTTC. This chain uses TRBV27 with TRBJ2-5; D perhaps matches TRBD1 (5 bases). This CDR3 is built from 13 residues. In germline, CDR1 is MNHEY, CDR2 SMNVEV (reference sequence). V lost 3 bases to trimming and J lost 3 bases, with 8 bases between them.

V usage is TRBV27 and J usage is TRBJ2-1; D possibly corresponds to TRBD1 (5 bases). Germline V gene lookup returns CDR1 MNHEY and CDR2 SMNVEV (reference sequence). This CDR3 comprises 17 residues. V was trimmed by 6 bases and J by 7 bases, leaving 25 bases between them. The CDR3 nucleotides read TGTGCCAGCAGCCCCCAAGGGCACGACAGTTACAAGAATGAGCAGTTCTTC. Protein: CASSPQGHDSYKNEQFF.

The CDR3 here is CASSLAVIRGDTQYF. The CDR3 nucleotides read TGCGCCAGCAGCTTGGCCGTAATAAGAGGAGATACGCAGTATTTT. The J gene is TRBJ2-3, the V gene TRBV5-1; D ambiguous. The CDR3 totals 15 residues. CDR1 and CDR2 (germline): SGHRS, YFSETQ. Trimming removed 0 bases from V and 5 bases from J, with 13 bases in between.

This sequence joins TRBV10-3 and TRBJ2-1; possibly TRBD2 for D (6 bases). Germline V gene data show CDR1 as ENHRY and CDR2 as SYGVKD. Trimming took 10 bases from V and 4 from J, leaving 11 bases between them. CDR3 size: 12 residues. CDR3: CASGDGYNEQFF. The CDR3 DNA reads TGTGCCAGCGGGGACGGTTACAATGAGCAGTTCTTC.

This chain joins TRBV27 and TRBJ2-7; no reliable D call. Trimming removed 5 bases from V and 4 bases from J, with 9 bases in between. The CDR3 has 12 residues. CDR1 MNHEY and CDR2 SMNVEV come from the germline V gene (reference sequence). The CDR3 loop reads CASSHTFYEQYF. The CDR3 bases are TGTGCCAGCAGTCACACCTTTTACGAGCAGTACTTC.

The V and J genes are TRBV7-8 and TRBJ2-2; 9 bases align to TRBD2. The CDR3 totals 15 residues. V trimming: 3 bases; J trimming: 7 bases; junction bases outside the gene matches: 6. Per germline, CDR1 SGHVS and CDR2 FQNEAQ. The CDR3 DNA sequence: TGTGCCAGCAGCTTGGCTAGCGGGACGGTCGGGGAGCTGTTTTTT. Its translation is CASSLASGTVGELFF.

The genes are TRBV27 and TRBJ2-3; 9 bases match TRBD1. With V trimmed by 2 bases and J by 3 bases, 9 bases remained unmatched. This CDR3 comprises 17 residues. Germline V gives CDR1 MNHEY, CDR2 SMNVEV (reference sequence). The CDR3 coding sequence is TGTGCCAGCAGTTTACGGCCGGGACAGGGAAGAACAGATACGCAGTATTTT. Translating it yields CASSLRPGQGRTDTQYF.

This clone came up once. This chain connects TRBV27 to TRBJ1-4, with 9 bases aligning to TRBD1. There are 14 residues in the CDR3. After removal of 6 bases from V and 7 bases from J, the junction contained 6 bases not matched to a gene. In germline, CDR1 is MNHEY, CDR2 SMNVEV (reference sequence). In nucleotides, the CDR3 is TGTGCCAGCAGCGAACAGGGGGCGGGTGAAAAACTGTTTTTT. Its protein product is CASSEQGAGEKLFF.

The chain uses TRBV28 and TRBJ1-2; maybe TRBD1 (6 bases). The CDR3 runs 18 residues. The V end was cut by 6 bases, the J end by 1 base, with 24 bases between. Germline V CDR1 and CDR2: MDHEN, SYDVKM. The CDR3 nucleotides are TGTGCCAGCAGATCTTTTAGCGGGGGGCCAAACAATAACTATGGCTACACCTTC. As protein: CASRSFSGGPNNNYGYTF.

V usage is TRBV7-9 and J usage is TRBJ2-2; D unresolved. V lost 5 bases and J lost 3, with 13 bases in between. CDR3 length: 15 amino acids. CDR1 and CDR2 from the germline V gene are SEHNR and FQNEAQ (reference sequence). DNA for the CDR3: TGTGCCAGCAGCACAATCACAGCCTACACCGGGGAGCTGTTTTTT. Encoded protein: CASSTITAYTGELFF.

V gene TRBV5-6 combines with J gene TRBJ2-1; D is ambiguous. This CDR3 region has 11 residues. Trimming took 4 bases from V and 11 from J, leaving 10 bases between them. Per germline, CDR1 SGHDT and CDR2 YYEEEE. CDR3 in amino acids: CASSPGGQQFF. CDR3 in DNA: TGTGCCAGCAGCCCAGGTGGTCAGCAGTTCTTC.

The V call is TRBV9, the J call TRBJ2-7, with TRBD2 matching over 11 bases. The germline CDR1 and CDR2 sequences are SGDLS and YYNGEE. V was pared by 4 bases and J by 3 bases, with 6 bases of the junction left unmatched. The CDR3 contains 15 residues. The CDR3 loop is CASSPRLAGSYEQYF. The CDR3 bases are TGTGCCAGCAGCCCCCGACTAGCGGGGAGCTACGAGCAGTACTTC.

J is TRBJ2-5 and V is TRBV15, with 7 bases fitting TRBD2. Germline V gives CDR1 LNHNV, CDR2 YYDKDF (reference sequence). The CDR3 totals 16 residues. The V segment lost 0 bases and the J segment 2 bases; nucleotides outside the gene matches: 6. CDR3 amino acids: CATSREWGTIQETQYF. In DNA form, the CDR3 reads TGTGCCACCAGCAGAGAATGGGGGACTATACAAGAGACCCAGTACTTC.

V is TRBV7-9 and J is TRBJ2-5; D is ambiguous. V was trimmed by 2 bases and J by 1 base, leaving 5 bases between them. The germline V gene encodes CDR1 SEHNR and CDR2 FQNEAQ (reference sequence). The CDR3 is made up of 13 amino acids. CDR3 coding DNA: TGTGCCAGCAGCTTATTGGCCCAAGAGACCCAGTACTTC. Translating it yields CASSLLAQETQYF.

This clone was seen a few times. The rearrangement links TRBV19 to TRBJ2-3, with D hard to call. Germline values: CDR1 LNHDA, CDR2 SQIVND (reference sequence). This CDR3 has 14 amino acids. V lost 0 bases and J 3 bases, leaving 7 bases between the germline ends. The CDR3 is CASSIDLRTDTQYF. In DNA, the CDR3 is TGTGCCAGTAGTATAGATTTGAGAACAGATACGCAGTATTTT. The full variable domain, in which reference TRBV19 and TRBJ2-3 provide the parts outside the CDR3, is DGGITQSPKYLFRKEGQNVTLSCEQNLNHDAMYWYRQDPGQGLRLIYYSQIVNDFQKGDIAEGYSVSREKKESFPLTVTSAQKNPTAFYLCASSIDLRTDTQYFGPGTRLTVL.